Listed below are T cell receptor beta chains from one sample, sequenced in a study of blood T cell repertoires in COVID-19. Measured with immunoSEQ multiplex PCR; TCRdb has only the in-frame clones, and not every one. The sample has around 130,000 clones, over 75% seen once. The sequencing sample was made of peripheral blood. The origin of the receptors is a man between 65 and 85 years old with active COVID-19. Both conserved end residues are part of each CDR3. Fields, in order: J gene, CDR3 length, D gene, clone size, V gene, CDR3 protein, CDR3 DNA. D genes are given only for firm matches. Clone size is shown for a subset of rows, as once, few, many or a class of expanded clone.

J gene: TRBJ1-2
CDR3 length: 14
D gene: TRBD1
clone size: .
V gene: TRBV19
CDR3 protein: CASARTGVSYGYTF
CDR3 DNA: TGTGCCAGTGCCAGGACAGGAGTCTCCTATGGCTACACCTTC

J gene: TRBJ2-1
CDR3 length: 15
D gene: TRBD1
clone size: .
V gene: TRBV9
CDR3 protein: CASSDDRGVYNEQFF
CDR3 DNA: TGTGCCAGCAGCGACGACAGGGGGGTCTACAATGAGCAGTTCTTC

J gene: TRBJ1-6
CDR3 length: 17
D gene: .
clone size: .
V gene: TRBV15
CDR3 protein: CATSRRLEGTSNSPLHF
CDR3 DNA: TGTGCCACCAGCAGACGTCTGGAGGGAACGAGTAATTCACCCCTCCACTTT

J gene: TRBJ2-1
CDR3 length: 15
D gene: .
clone size: few
V gene: TRBV28
CDR3 protein: CASGGLAKSYNEQFF
CDR3 DNA: TGTGCCAGTGGGGGGTTAGCGAAGTCCTACAATGAGCAGTTCTTC

J gene: TRBJ1-2
CDR3 length: 14
D gene: TRBD1
clone size: .
V gene: TRBV3-1/TRBV3-2
CDR3 protein: CASSYGQGTRGYTF
CDR3 DNA: TGTGCCAGCAGTTATGGACAGGGGACTAGAGGCTACACCTTC

J gene: TRBJ2-6
CDR3 length: 16
D gene: TRBD1
clone size: .
V gene: TRBV5-1
CDR3 protein: CASSEQGASGANVLTF
CDR3 DNA: TGCGCCAGCAGCGAGCAGGGGGCGTCTGGGGCCAACGTCCTGACTTTC

J gene: TRBJ2-7
CDR3 length: 14
D gene: .
clone size: .
V gene: TRBV5-1
CDR3 protein: CASSLGGSSYEQYF
CDR3 DNA: TGCGCCAGCAGCTTGGGAGGGAGCTCCTACGAGCAGTACTTC

J gene: TRBJ2-1
CDR3 length: 13
D gene: .
clone size: .
V gene: TRBV4-3
CDR3 protein: CASSQDGQRRQFF
CDR3 DNA: TGCGCCAGCAGCCAAGATGGGCAAAGACGGCAGTTCTTC

J gene: TRBJ2-7
CDR3 length: 14
D gene: TRBD2
clone size: .
V gene: TRBV6-5
CDR3 protein: CASRAGTTFNEQYF
CDR3 DNA: TGTGCCAGCAGGGCCGGGACTACCTTCAACGAGCAGTACTTC

J gene: TRBJ2-5
CDR3 length: 15
D gene: .
clone size: .
V gene: TRBV25-1
CDR3 protein: CASSDAGLGGETQYF
CDR3 DNA: TGTGCCAGCAGTGACGCAGGGTTGGGTGGGGAGACCCAGTACTTC

J gene: TRBJ2-2
CDR3 length: 16
D gene: TRBD1
clone size: .
V gene: TRBV5-1
CDR3 protein: CASSWKGQGGTGELFF
CDR3 DNA: TGCGCCAGCAGCTGGAAAGGACAGGGAGGCACCGGGGAGCTGTTTTTT

J gene: TRBJ2-2
CDR3 length: 15
D gene: .
clone size: .
V gene: TRBV19
CDR3 protein: CASSTRQAGTGELFF
CDR3 DNA: TGTGCCAGTAGTACACGACAGGCAGGGACCGGGGAGCTGTTTTTT

J gene: TRBJ2-1
CDR3 length: 16
D gene: TRBD2
clone size: .
V gene: TRBV5-6
CDR3 protein: CASSPGVAGPYNEQFF
CDR3 DNA: TGTGCCAGCAGCCCGGGGGTAGCGGGACCCTACAATGAGCAGTTCTTC

J gene: TRBJ1-6
CDR3 length: 15
D gene: TRBD1
clone size: few
V gene: TRBV10-2
CDR3 protein: CASRPGTGGNSPLHF
CDR3 DNA: TGCGCCAGCAGGCCCGGGACAGGGGGTAATTCACCCCTCCACTTT

J gene: TRBJ1-1
CDR3 length: 13
D gene: .
clone size: .
V gene: TRBV11-2
CDR3 protein: CASSFHGQTEAFF
CDR3 DNA: TGTGCCAGCAGCTTTCATGGTCAGACTGAAGCTTTCTTT

J gene: TRBJ2-2
CDR3 length: 14
D gene: .
clone size: .
V gene: TRBV3-1/TRBV3-2
CDR3 protein: CASSWASDGGELFF
CDR3 DNA: TGTGCCAGCAGCTGGGCTAGCGACGGCGGGGAGCTGTTTTTT

J gene: TRBJ2-3
CDR3 length: 15
D gene: TRBD2
clone size: .
V gene: TRBV5-1
CDR3 protein: CASRVAGGSTDTQYF
CDR3 DNA: TGCGCCAGCAGGGTAGCGGGAGGAAGCACAGATACGCAGTATTTT

J gene: TRBJ2-7
CDR3 length: 15
D gene: TRBD2
clone size: .
V gene: TRBV28
CDR3 protein: CASTRGGTASYEQYF
CDR3 DNA: TGTGCCAGCACACGGGGGGGGACGGCATCCTACGAGCAGTACTTC

J gene: TRBJ1-6
CDR3 length: 17
D gene: TRBD1
clone size: .
V gene: TRBV28
CDR3 protein: CASTVGGQGGIGSPLHF
CDR3 DNA: TGTGCCAGCACCGTAGGGGGACAGGGGGGGATAGGGTCACCCCTCCACTTT

J gene: TRBJ2-4
CDR3 length: 15
D gene: TRBD1
clone size: .
V gene: TRBV7-3
CDR3 protein: CASSLGGTGRDIQYF
CDR3 DNA: TGTGCCAGCAGCTTAGGTGGGACAGGTCGGGACATTCAGTACTTC

J gene: TRBJ2-3
CDR3 length: 13
D gene: TRBD1
clone size: .
V gene: TRBV5-1
CDR3 protein: CASGQGSTDTQYF
CDR3 DNA: TGCGCCAGCGGACAGGGGTCGACAGATACGCAGTATTTT

J gene: TRBJ2-1
CDR3 length: 13
D gene: .
clone size: .
V gene: TRBV11-2
CDR3 protein: CASSRETVNEQFF
CDR3 DNA: TGTGCCAGCAGCCGGGAGACAGTGAATGAGCAGTTCTTC

J gene: TRBJ1-5
CDR3 length: 15
D gene: .
clone size: .
V gene: TRBV20-1
CDR3 protein: CSASQGLGGGQPQHF
CDR3 DNA: TGCAGTGCTAGTCAGGGGCTAGGTGGTGGTCAGCCCCAGCATTTT

J gene: TRBJ1-2
CDR3 length: 16
D gene: TRBD1
clone size: .
V gene: TRBV7-2
CDR3 protein: CASSRKGQGGMRGYTF
CDR3 DNA: TGTGCCAGCAGCCGGAAAGGACAGGGAGGAATGCGGGGCTACACCTTC

J gene: TRBJ1-1
CDR3 length: 14
D gene: .
clone size: .
V gene: TRBV25-1
CDR3 protein: CASSERGLNTEAFF
CDR3 DNA: TGTGCCAGCAGTGAGCGGGGACTGAACACTGAAGCTTTCTTT

J gene: TRBJ1-1
CDR3 length: 15
D gene: .
clone size: .
V gene: TRBV6-1
CDR3 protein: CASSERGGDGTEAFF
CDR3 DNA: TGTGCCAGCAGTGAACGGGGCGGGGATGGCACTGAAGCTTTCTTT